This is a list of T cell receptor beta chains from one sample in a study of blood T cell repertoires in COVID-19. The assay was immunoSEQ multiplex PCR, and TCRdb's table has in-frame clones only and misses some. The sample shows around 250,000 clones, over 80% of them seen only once. The sequenced sample consisted of peripheral blood. Receptors were obtained from a woman between 40 and 50 years old who had recovered from COVID-19. Each CDR3 is given with its conserved first and last residue. A D gene is named only where the DNA matches it firmly. Clone size appears in some rows only: once, few, many, or a class for an expanded clone.

j_gene | d_gene | abundance | v_gene | CDR3aa | CDR3nt
TRBJ2-7 | . | . | TRBV3-1/TRBV3-2 | CASSQGRFNYEQYF | TGTGCCAGCAGCCAAGGCAGGTTTAACTACGAGCAGTACTTC
TRBJ1-2 | . | . | TRBV28 | CASSLSGGPSYGYTF | TGTGCCAGCAGTTTGTCGGGGGGCCCCAGCTATGGCTACACCTTC
TRBJ2-7 | TRBD1 | . | TRBV6-6 | CASSTIQGQAVYEQYF | TGTGCCAGCAGTACGATTCAAGGACAGGCCGTTTACGAGCAGTACTTC
TRBJ1-1 | TRBD1 | . | TRBV28 | CASRVTGAEAFF | TGTGCCAGCAGAGTCACAGGGGCTGAAGCTTTCTTT
TRBJ1-3 | . | . | TRBV11-2 | CASSSAASGGNTIYF | TGTGCCAGCAGCTCCGCGGCATCAGGGGGAAACACCATATATTTT
TRBJ1-3 | . | . | TRBV7-9 | CASSPDSAGNTIYF | TGTGCCAGCAGCCCTGACAGTGCTGGAAACACCATATATTTT
TRBJ1-1 | TRBD1 | . | TRBV7-6 | CASSSRQGAITEAFF | TGTGCCAGCAGCTCACGACAGGGGGCGATTACTGAAGCTTTCTTT
TRBJ1-2 | TRBD1 | many | TRBV5-5 | CASSLEQGNYGYTF | TGTGCCAGCAGCTTGGAACAGGGGAACTATGGCTACACCTTC
TRBJ1-4 | . | . | TRBV28 | CATKGGINEKLFF | TGTGCAACGAAGGGAGGGATTAATGAAAAACTGTTTTTT
TRBJ2-6 | . | . | TRBV15 | CATSRAISAGGAGANVLTF | TGTGCCACCAGCAGAGCCATATCCGCAGGAGGCGCTGGGGCCAACGTCCTGACTTTC
TRBJ1-5 | . | . | TRBV28 | CASRLPRLSNQPQHF | TGTGCCAGCAGACTTCCGCGATTAAGCAATCAGCCCCAGCATTTT
TRBJ1-2 | . | . | TRBV29-1 | CSVEEGGDGYTF | TGCAGCGTTGAAGAGGGGGGTGATGGCTACACCTTC
TRBJ1-3 | . | . | TRBV28 | CASSPQFPSGNTIYF | TGTGCCAGCAGTCCACAGTTCCCCTCAGGAAACACCATATATTTT
TRBJ2-5 | TRBD1 | . | TRBV12-5 | CASGLGTGGETQYF | TGTGCTAGTGGTTTGGGGACAGGGGGAGAGACCCAGTACTTC
TRBJ2-7 | . | once | TRBV3-1/TRBV3-2 | CASSQDNLATSYEQYF | TGTGCCAGCAGCCAAGATAATCTAGCGACCTCCTACGAGCAGTACTTC
TRBJ1-1 | . | . | TRBV28 | CASSKGGANTEAFF | TGTGCCAGCTCAAAAGGGGGGGCGAACACTGAAGCTTTCTTT
TRBJ1-1 | TRBD1 | . | TRBV9 | CASSKGAGGNTEAFF | TGTGCCAGCAGCAAAGGGGCAGGGGGAAACACTGAAGCTTTCTTT
TRBJ2-3 | . | few | TRBV11-1 | CASSAAVSTDTQYF | TGTGCCAGCAGCGCGGCGGTAAGCACAGATACGCAGTATTTT
TRBJ2-2 | TRBD2 | . | TRBV2 | CASSERLLAGGNTGELFF | TGTGCCAGCAGTGAGAGGCTACTAGCGGGGGGAAACACCGGGGAGCTGTTTTTT
TRBJ2-7 | TRBD1 | . | TRBV5-4 | CASSRPTGTGIDEQYF | TGTGCCAGCAGCCGCCCCACCGGGACAGGGATCGACGAGCAGTACTTC
TRBJ1-5 | . | . | TRBV27 | CASRNRAQGDQPQHF | TGTGCCAGCAGAAACCGGGCCCAAGGGGATCAGCCCCAGCATTTT
TRBJ1-2 | . | . | TRBV11-2 | CASSSGSPYGYTF | TGTGCCAGCAGCTCCGGGTCTCCCTATGGCTACACCTTC
TRBJ2-3 | TRBD2 | once | TRBV9 | CASSARAGASTDTQYF | TGTGCCAGCAGCGCTCGAGCGGGGGCAAGCACAGATACGCAGTATTTT
TRBJ2-7 | . | . | TRBV2 | CASSGTVLSYEQYF | TGTGCCAGCTCTGGGACTGTCCTCTCCTACGAGCAGTACTTC
TRBJ2-3 | TRBD1 | once | TRBV4-2 | CASSQDPGQGANTQYF | TGTGCCAGCAGCCAAGACCCGGGACAGGGGGCGAATACGCAGTATTTT
TRBJ1-3 | . | . | TRBV10-3 | CAISGTGGNTIYF | TGTGCCATCAGTGGAACAGGCGGAAACACCATATATTTT
TRBJ2-7 | TRBD2 | . | TRBV19 | CASSIARGAYEQYF | TGTGCCAGTAGTATTGCTCGGGGGGCCTACGAGCAGTACTTC
TRBJ2-7 | TRBD1 | . | TRBV6-5 | CASSRTGIHEQYF | TGTGCCAGCAGTCGGACAGGGATCCACGAGCAGTACTTC
TRBJ2-1 | . | . | TRBV6-4 | CASSEETGLSYNEQFF | TGTGCCAGCAGTGAGGAGACAGGCCTTTCCTACAATGAGCAGTTCTTC
TRBJ2-1 | . | . | TRBV6-1 | CASSELGGSYNEQFF | TGTGCCAGCAGTGAGCTAGGGGGATCCTACAATGAGCAGTTCTTC
TRBJ1-4 | TRBD1 | . | TRBV12-3/TRBV12-4 | CASNRGSGEKLFF | TGTGCCAGTAACAGGGGGTCCGGTGAAAAACTGTTTTTT
TRBJ2-1 | . | . | TRBV29-1 | CSVESGADEQFF | TGCAGCGTTGAGTCAGGGGCCGATGAGCAGTTCTTC
TRBJ2-5 | . | . | TRBV7-2 | CASSLSTAEETQYF | TGTGCCAGCAGCTTATCGACGGCGGAAGAGACCCAGTACTTC
TRBJ2-7 | TRBD2 | . | TRBV5-1 | CASSFGTSNYEQYF | TGCGCCAGCAGCTTCGGGACTAGCAACTACGAGCAGTACTTC
TRBJ2-6 | . | . | TRBV7-3 | CASSPSSGANVLTF | TGTGCCAGCAGCCCCTCCTCTGGGGCCAACGTCCTGACTTTC
TRBJ2-7 | . | . | TRBV6-1 | CASSERHLWVIYEQYF | TGTGCCAGCAGTGAAAGACACCTCTGGGTCATCTACGAGCAGTACTTC
TRBJ1-6 | . | . | TRBV10-3 | CAISDRAAGNSPLHF | TGTGCCATCAGTGACAGAGCGGCAGGCAATTCACCCCTCCACTTT
TRBJ2-2 | TRBD2 | . | TRBV10-3 | CAIRGGTSGANTGELFF | TGTGCCATCAGGGGGGGAACTAGCGGGGCCAACACCGGGGAGCTGTTTTTT
TRBJ2-2 | . | . | TRBV19 | CASSTWTSTGELFF | TGTGCCAGTAGTACCTGGACAAGTACCGGGGAGCTGTTTTTT
TRBJ2-7 | . | . | TRBV5-1 | CASSLSGKQYF | TGCGCCAGCAGCTTGTCAGGGAAGCAGTACTTC
TRBJ1-3 | TRBD1 | once | TRBV10-3 | CAISSSLRRGHGNTIYF | TGTGCCATCAGTTCGTCCTTACGCAGGGGGCACGGAAACACCATATATTTT
TRBJ2-7 | . | few | TRBV12-3/TRBV12-4 | CASSFVTGEQYF | TGTGCCAGCAGCTTTGTGACGGGCGAGCAGTACTTC
TRBJ1-4 | . | . | TRBV28 | CASSPGGKNEKLFF | TGTGCCAGCAGTCCGGGGGGGAAAAATGAAAAACTGTTTTTT
TRBJ1-5 | . | . | TRBV10-2 | CASGSLQGTNQPQHF | TGCGCCAGCGGTTCCCTCCAGGGAACGAATCAGCCCCAGCATTTT
TRBJ1-2 | TRBD1 | . | TRBV5-1 | CASSWTGTDDGYTF | TGCGCCAGCAGCTGGACGGGGACAGATGACGGCTACACCTTC
TRBJ1-1 | TRBD1 | . | TRBV19 | CASSIGGGGPLNTEAFF | TGTGCCAGTAGTATAGGAGGGGGCGGGCCGCTGAACACTGAAGCTTTCTTT
TRBJ2-1 | TRBD1 | . | TRBV6-5 | CASRTGTHNEQFF | TGTGCCAGCAGGACAGGGACCCACAATGAGCAGTTCTTC
TRBJ1-5 | TRBD1 | . | TRBV18 | CASSRTGSNQPQHF | TGTGCCAGCTCACGGACAGGGAGCAATCAGCCCCAGCATTTT